This T cell receptor (beta chain) was retrieved from a study of OX40 agonist ivuxolimab in advanced cancers. Study context: Ivuxolimab was delivered to patients intravenously every 2 weeks at doses spanning 0.01 to 10 mg/kg.

Repertoires were generated with immunoSEQ multiplex PCR, while TCRdb's copy carries only in-frame clones and drops some. The data hold 35,000 to 45,000 clones, with 89% observed a single time. The CDR3 totals 11 residues. The germline V and J ends were trimmed by 2 bases and 9 bases, with 6 bases remaining between them. CDR1 is SEHNR, CDR2 FQNEAQ, per germline (reference sequence). The receptor was derived from an adult with an advanced solid tumor such as melanoma, head and neck, liver or kidney cancer. This material consisted of CD4+ or CD8+ T cells sorted from blood, taken in a trial of the OX40 agonist ivuxolimab. The chain employs TRBV7-9 and TRBJ2-3; perhaps TRBD2 as D (5 bases). CDR3 sequence reads: CASSLRGTQYF. The CDR3 region has the DNA TGTGCCAGCAGCTTACGAGGGACGCAGTATTTT.